The 6 T cell receptor beta chains presented below share a single source sample, sequenced in a study of control samples from healthy donors and cancer patients. Using immunoSEQ multiplex PCR, the repertoire was profiled, and TCRdb retains in-frame clones only, with some absent. The sample records tens of thousands of clones, 70% being singletons. The sequenced sample consisted of formalin-fixed, paraffin-embedded tissue. Receptors originate from a male donor with melanoma.

This clone has more than one count but fewer than ten. This chain joins TRBV10-3 and TRBJ2-5; 11 nucleotides line up with TRBD2. Trimming took 1 base from V and 2 from J; bases not matched to a gene: 6. The CDR3 contains 17 residues. Germline CDR1 reads ENHRY; CDR2 reads SYGVKD. The CDR3 sequence is CAISEFLTSGKQETQYF. Written as DNA, the CDR3 is TGTGCCATCAGTGAGTTTTTGACTAGCGGGAAACAAGAGACCCAGTACTTC.

The V gene is TRBV2, the J gene TRBJ2-7; D might be TRBD2 (5 bases). The CDR3 is made up of 13 amino acids. Germline V gene lookup returns CDR1 SNHLY and CDR2 FYNNEI. V gave up 9 bases and J gave up 2 bases, with 14 bases separating them. The CDR3 spells CASKEAEPYEQYF. The CDR3 nucleotides are TGTGCCAGTAAGGAGGCAGAGCCCTACGAGCAGTACTTC.

On this clone: The junction does not match germline at one end; this may be a read error. The chain is built from TRBV6-2 or TRBV6-3 and TRBJ2-7; D is unresolved. Germline values: CDR1 MNHEY, CDR2 SVGEGT. The CDR3 sequence is 11 residues long. For the CDR3, the DNA is TGTGCCAGCAGTGACTCCTACGAGCAGTACTTC. It encodes CASSDSYEQYF.

The rearrangement uses TRBV5-8 and TRBJ2-5; possibly TRBD1 for D (6 bases). Germline CDR1 and CDR2: SGHTS and YDEGEE. The CDR3 runs 14 residues. Trimming left V 3 bases short and J 5 bases short, with 14 bases between. The CDR3: CASSWGPSGETQYF. The CDR3 DNA reads TGTGCCAGCAGCTGGGGGCCCTCTGGGGAGACCCAGTACTTC.

This clone was observed a few times. Other DNA sequences in the same sample also yield this CDR3. J is TRBJ2-2 and V is TRBV19; no clear D gene. The CDR3 runs 16 residues. V was shortened by 7 bases and J by 2 bases, with 17 bases between the two germline ends. Germline V gives CDR1 LNHDA, CDR2 SQIVND (reference sequence). The CDR3 spells CASTPRRYLNTGELFF. Written as DNA, the CDR3 is TGTGCCAGTACCCCAAGGCGTTACCTAAACACCGGGGAGCTGTTTTTT.

This clone showed up just a few times. Distinct nucleotide sequences in the sample also encode this CDR3. The gene calls are TRBV5-4 and TRBJ2-3; D gene unclear. Between the trimmed V and J ends, which lost 4 bases and 3 bases, there was a span of 6 bases. In germline, CDR1 is SGHNT, CDR2 YYREEE (reference sequence). This CDR3 spans 12 amino acids. The CDR3 is CASSTSTDTQYF. Written as DNA, the CDR3 is TGTGCCAGCAGCACGTCTACAGATACGCAGTATTTT.